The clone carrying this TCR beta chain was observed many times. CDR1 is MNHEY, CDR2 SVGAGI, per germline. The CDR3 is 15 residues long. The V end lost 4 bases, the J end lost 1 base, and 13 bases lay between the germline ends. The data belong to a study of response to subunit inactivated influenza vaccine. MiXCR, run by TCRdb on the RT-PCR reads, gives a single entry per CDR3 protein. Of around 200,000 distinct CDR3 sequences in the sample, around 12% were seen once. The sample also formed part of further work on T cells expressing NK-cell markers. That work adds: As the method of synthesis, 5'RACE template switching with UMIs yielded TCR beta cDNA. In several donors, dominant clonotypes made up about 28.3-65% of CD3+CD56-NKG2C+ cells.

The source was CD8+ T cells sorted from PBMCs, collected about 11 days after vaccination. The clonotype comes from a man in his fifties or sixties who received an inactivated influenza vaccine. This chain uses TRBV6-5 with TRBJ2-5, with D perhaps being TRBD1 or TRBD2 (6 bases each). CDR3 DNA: TGTGCCAGCAGTTTAGGAGGGGGTACCCAAGAGACCCAGTACTTC. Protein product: CASSLGGGTQETQYF.